This T cell receptor (beta chain) was found in a study of cytomegalovirus exposure and HLA in healthy donors (dated by TCRdb to about 2017). With respect to the entire study: According to an earlier analysis of several hundred of the donors, about 180 million T cells yielded roughly 110 million unique TCR beta sequences and approximately 300 Gb of sequence data. An early release covering 500 to 750 HLA-typed donors comprised about 300 gigabases of sequencing data and 85 million to 100 million unique TCR sequences. Among the roughly 400 genotyped donors, approximately 76% belonged to the genetic ancestry cluster associated with self-reported Caucasian donors. The study aimed to test whether signatures of past pathogen exposure could be identified by cataloging public T cell receptors. Using immunosequencing, the study profiled T cell repertoires from 640 or so subjects and related those repertoires to cytomegalovirus serostatus. Besides the first cohort of 666 subjects, a separate validation cohort made up of around 120 different subjects was used. The study combined high-throughput TCR immunosequencing, statistical association of individual TCRs with disease status, and machine learning to predict cytomegalovirus infection status. A later analysis re-analyzed previously published TCR beta repertoires from 650 to 800 donors and added high-resolution HLA genotyping to study TCR occurrence patterns. In the later analysis, no new phenotypic data were used to find candidate immune exposures; instead, reliance was placed on TCR beta sequences and their occurrence across donors. To decide whether each TCR beta V gene segment behaved as functional or pseudogenic, an earlier analysis of fewer than 750 of the donors relied on high-throughput TCR beta sequencing. Donor age, sex, ethnicity and CMV serostatus were compiled alongside the repertoire data. Genome-wide SNP genotypes for about 55% of the 666 donors were used in a later genetic analysis, which treated that subset as a discovery cohort. Every repertoire in the discovery cohort had been generated on one and the same sequencing platform. HLA typing covered class I and class II loci at four-digit resolution. Typing coverage varied by locus: roughly 629-640 donors for A, B, C, DRB1 and DQB1; roughly 510 for DQA1; approximately 570 for DPA1; approximately 450 for DPB1. Four to six DR-DQ haplotypes were handled as single units for association and clustering, since linkage in the cohort was strong. On average, about 240,000 unique TCR beta nucleotide sequences were sequenced per donor among fewer than 500 genotyped donors of the cohort, with roughly a sixth of those sequences being non-productive. General study outcomes and caveats: In a later genetic analysis, a missense DCLRE1C variant was associated with V-gene and J-gene trimming of TCR beta chains, and the association was replicated in an independent cohort. In a later analysis, more than 15,000 TCR beta sequences were associated with specific HLA alleles at a false discovery rate of 0.05. A later analysis found that most CMV-associated TCR beta chains appeared HLA-restricted, with HLA associations seemingly driven largely by CMV exposure. It was suggested by the authors that the approach could potentially be generalized to other disease states and immunological phenotypes. In a later analysis, the rate of TCR association differed among HLA loci, with DRB1 alleles having the most associated TCRs and HLA-C alleles having the fewest. A cluster of highly shared sequence variants was judged likely to be a technical artifact of the sequencing pipeline. Compared with the roughly 670-donor mean, donors in an Asian-associated ancestry cluster had fewer N-insertions in productive TCRs, according to a later genetic analysis. In an earlier analysis of under 600 of the donors, most TCR beta V segments were observed in productive rearrangements about 90% or about 30% of the time, broadly matching IMGT annotations. In a later analysis, HLA-associated TCR beta chains were found to be more clonally expanded and to have lower generation probabilities than equally common non-associated chains. Correlated functional status among segregating V segments might be attributable to linkage disequilibrium, but an unknown experimental factor could not be ruled out. The cohort was sequenced for TCR beta chains only, and without alpha or paired-chain data the features that could be detected were limited. The study listed 150 to 200 TCR beta chains as associated with cytomegalovirus. In vitro tests confirmed that a few of the cytomegalovirus-associated TCR beta chains recognize cytomegalovirus antigens. In a later analysis, several top co-occurrence clusters were reported to appear linked to parvovirus B19, influenza, CMV and Epstein-Barr virus. The presence/absence analyses assumed that sequencing depth was roughly uniform across donors, and that assumption may not be true. Some IMGT-functional V segments, including TRBV6-2 and TRBV6-3, could not be distinguished by the 87-base-pair reads and were therefore excluded. A further reported finding was that TCR beta sequences accurately predicted the HLA-A and HLA-B alleles for most subjects in the first cohort. Because counts were too low, seventeen rarely observed V segments, including chromosome 9 orphons, were excluded from the earlier analysis of 587 of the donors. Assigning TCR associations to individual alleles was difficult when HLA alleles, especially DR and DQ, strongly co-occurred. The classifier was reported to diagnose cytomegalovirus status with high specificity and sensitivity in both the original cohort and the validation cohort. Most TCR sequences were observed very rarely across donors, whereas some public TCRs were present in many individuals. Immune exposure information for the cohort was limited to CMV serostatus. Because HLA typing was unavailable for some donors at each locus, only the typed subset was used in association tests.

The cohort consisted of some 730 healthy bone marrow donors. All cohort members were sampled while nominally healthy, although unrecorded immune exposures were likely present. The donor tested CMV seronegative, placing the donor among the approximately 360 seronegative members of the cohort. Each donor provided a peripheral blood sample, and peripheral blood mononuclear cells were used for TCR beta sequencing. The Qiagen DNeasy Blood Extraction Kit was used to extract genomic DNA from the blood cell samples. The library was prepared using the immunoSEQ multiplex PCR assay. For the multiplex PCR, a mixture combining 60 forward primers for TCR Vbeta segments and 13 reverse primers for TCR Jbeta segments was used. A multiplex PCR assay on genomic DNA amplified the CDR3 region of rearranged TCR beta genes. The amplified TCR beta libraries were sequenced on the Illumina HiSeq System as 87-base-pair reads. The study's processing was this. A later analysis tallied 75 million to 85 million unique TCR beta chains across the 650 to 750 repertoires, and some 10 million of those chains were shared by two or more donors. To remove PCR and sequencing errors, raw reads were error-corrected and collapsed into unique sequences using a nearest-neighbor algorithm that merged closely related sequences. V, D and J gene segments were assigned by aligning CDR3 sequences to IMGT reference sequences. For a sequence to be retained, a match of at least six nucleotides was required to both a V gene segment and a J gene segment. A rearrangement was called productive if the CDR3 had no stop codons and remained in frame with V and J, and every other rearrangement was called non-productive. Following IMGT convention, CDR3 was defined as the stretch from the second conserved V-encoded cysteine up to the conserved J-encoded phenylalanine. The earlier analysis of 500 to 600 of the donors excluded sequences that lacked an unambiguous match to a single V gene segment. In an earlier analysis of almost 600 of the donors, a V segment was called functional when productive rearrangements were above 56.7%, and segregating when the standard deviation between donors exceeded 5%. A statistical classification framework was built to diagnose cytomegalovirus status from the catalog of TCR beta chain sequences. In a later analysis, TCR nucleotide sequences were compared against IMGT/GENE-DB human TR gene sequences so that V and J genes could be assigned. The TCRdist pipeline was used in a later analysis to assign CDR3 sequences and most-parsimonious VDJ recombination scenarios. In a later analysis, every TCR beta chain was defined by the combination of its CDR3 amino acid sequence and its V-gene family, and reads without a unique V-gene family were dropped. In a later analysis, fewer than 600 highly shared, low-generation-probability nucleotide sequences were removed to address suspected cross-contamination and a sequencing artifact. In a later analysis, a clonal expansion index was calculated for each public chain from normalized within-repertoire ranks of inferred template counts. A later analysis computed generation probabilities with a VDJ recombination model fitted to out-of-frame rearrangements, and checked the results against IGoR. Hypergeometric tests were used in a later analysis to score TCR-TCR, TCR-HLA and TCR-CMV co-occurrence, with a repertoire-size bias correction applied to the TCR pairs. To estimate false discovery rates, a later analysis permuted the HLA or CMV assignments 20 times. In a later analysis, co-occurring TCRs were grouped with DBSCAN, and TCRdist sequence similarity was added when clustering was performed within HLA-allele-positive subsets. Repertoires with fewer than 30,000 or more than 120,000 public chains were left out of co-occurrence clustering, as were about 5 repertoires with anomalous nucleotide sharing. In TCRdb, the immuneACCESS table is reduced to in-frame sequences with V and J assigned. These tables do not hold every clone; where another copy was compared, an unresolved V gene accounts for under half, and the others remain unexplained. The V and J calls and clone size come from that table; D and trimming were worked out from the DNA. A total of about 200,000 clones appear in this sample, approximately 78% of them only once. The top ten constitute roughly 2.5% of the sample.

CDR1 SQVTM and CDR2 ANQGSEA are derived from the germline V gene. V is clipped by 1 base and J by 4 bases, and the sequence between their germline boundaries is 8 bases long. The CDR3 numbers 12 residues from cysteine through phenylalanine. Solely the CDR3 DNA is kept, with 36 bases framed from the first base. This clone turned up a few times. The clone's antigen remains unknown. The sample holds no much larger clone one base away, and base qualities are not on file. The receptor's source is a woman aged 40 to 50 in good health and CMV-seronegative. The sample taken for sequencing was PBMCs. This chain joins TRBV29-1 to TRBJ2-7, with a tentative D gene TRBD2 over 5 matching bases. The DNA reads as follows: TGCAGCGTTGAAGTCACGGGGTACGAGCAGTACTTC. Its translation reads: CSVEVTGYEQYF.